A selection of T cell receptor beta chains follows, all from one sample in a study of cytomegalovirus exposure and HLA in healthy donors. Here immunoSEQ multiplex PCR was the method, and the copy in TCRdb shows in-frame clones only, minus some. The profile shows about 170,000 clones, 73% of them singletons. The sample consisted of PBMCs. The receptor set was obtained from a woman aged 18-35 years in good health and CMV-seropositive. CDR3s include the opening cysteine and the closing phenylalanine or tryptophan. D genes are given only for firm matches. The size field is filled for only some rows; it gives once, few, many or a size class.

cdr3_aa: CASSLGQGGEKLFF
cdr3_nt: TGCGCCAGCAGCTTAGGACAGGGTGGGGAAAAACTGTTTTTT
j_call: TRBJ1-4
d_call: TRBD1
clone_size: .
v_call: TRBV5-1

cdr3_aa: CASSQDAGDTEAFF
cdr3_nt: TGCGCCAGCAGCCAAGATGCCGGGGACACTGAAGCTTTCTTT
j_call: TRBJ1-1
d_call: .
clone_size: .
v_call: TRBV4-1

cdr3_aa: CASEGDSNQPQHF
cdr3_nt: TGTGCCAGCGAGGGAGACAGCAATCAGCCCCAGCATTTT
j_call: TRBJ1-5
d_call: .
clone_size: .
v_call: TRBV2

cdr3_aa: CASSLTAGGFQETQYF
cdr3_nt: TGCGCCAGCAGCTTGACAGCGGGGGGCTTCCAAGAGACCCAGTACTTC
j_call: TRBJ2-5
d_call: TRBD2
clone_size: .
v_call: TRBV5-1

cdr3_aa: CASQGGGGNTEAFF
cdr3_nt: TGTGCCTCCCAGGGGGGTGGGGGAAACACTGAAGCTTTCTTT
j_call: TRBJ1-1
d_call: TRBD1
clone_size: .
v_call: TRBV30

cdr3_aa: CASSPGGTGGTEAFF
cdr3_nt: TGTGCCAGCAGCCCTGGTGGGACGGGGGGCACTGAAGCTTTCTTT
j_call: TRBJ1-1
d_call: .
clone_size: .
v_call: TRBV5-4

cdr3_aa: CASSPDRVPNEKLFF
cdr3_nt: TGTGCCAGCTCACCCGACAGGGTCCCAAATGAAAAACTGTTTTTT
j_call: TRBJ1-4
d_call: TRBD1
clone_size: .
v_call: TRBV18

cdr3_aa: CASARGGNEQFF
cdr3_nt: TGTGCTAGTGCCCGGGGGGGGAATGAGCAGTTCTTC
j_call: TRBJ2-1
d_call: TRBD2
clone_size: .
v_call: TRBV12-5

cdr3_aa: CASSQGAAGANVLTF
cdr3_nt: TGTGCCAGCAGTCAGGGGGCGGCTGGGGCCAACGTCCTGACTTTC
j_call: TRBJ2-6
d_call: TRBD1
clone_size: .
v_call: TRBV28

cdr3_aa: CASSEVATSGTDTQYF
cdr3_nt: TGTGCCAGCAGTGAAGTGGCGACTAGCGGCACAGATACGCAGTATTTT
j_call: TRBJ2-3
d_call: TRBD2
clone_size: few
v_call: TRBV6-1

cdr3_aa: CASIFAGGDNGELFF
cdr3_nt: TGTGCCAGCATCTTCGCAGGGGGCGATAACGGGGAGCTGTTTTTT
j_call: TRBJ2-2
d_call: TRBD1
clone_size: .
v_call: TRBV6-6

cdr3_aa: CASRLDTDTQYF
cdr3_nt: TGTGCCAGCAGATTAGACACAGATACGCAGTATTTT
j_call: TRBJ2-3
d_call: .
clone_size: .
v_call: TRBV2

cdr3_aa: CASSLERVSETQYF
cdr3_nt: TGCGCCAGCAGCTTAGAGCGGGTATCGGAGACCCAGTACTTC
j_call: TRBJ2-5
d_call: .
clone_size: .
v_call: TRBV5-1

cdr3_aa: CASSLSLGLAAAKNIQYF
cdr3_nt: TGTGCCAGCAGCTTAAGCCTGGGGCTAGCGGCAGCCAAAAACATTCAGTACTTC
j_call: TRBJ2-4
d_call: TRBD2
clone_size: .
v_call: TRBV13

cdr3_aa: CASSRTSGIQETQYF
cdr3_nt: TGTGCCAGCAGCCGGACTAGCGGGATCCAAGAGACCCAGTACTTC
j_call: TRBJ2-5
d_call: TRBD2
clone_size: once
v_call: TRBV5-4

cdr3_aa: CAWTSSGTEAFF
cdr3_nt: TGTGCCTGGACAAGTTCCGGCACTGAAGCTTTCTTT
j_call: TRBJ1-1
d_call: .
clone_size: .
v_call: TRBV30

cdr3_aa: CASSLAGFGEAFF
cdr3_nt: TGTGCCAGCAGCTTGGCAGGGTTTGGTGAAGCTTTCTTT
j_call: TRBJ1-1
d_call: .
clone_size: medium-sized
v_call: TRBV5-6